The 30 T cell receptor beta chains in this list originate from one sample, sequenced in a study of blood T cell repertoires in COVID-19. Repertoires were generated with immunoSEQ multiplex PCR, while TCRdb's copy carries only in-frame clones and drops some. The sample holds under 150,000 clones, roughly 85% seen once. The material sequenced was peripheral blood. These receptors were obtained from a man aged 35 to 55 with acute or convalescent COVID-19.

This chain links TRBV7-6 with TRBJ2-2; 10 nucleotides align to TRBD2. CDR1 SGHVS and CDR2 FNYEAQ come from the germline V gene. J was trimmed by 4 bases and V by 5 bases; bases with no gene match: 7. The CDR3 consists of 16 residues. The CDR3 loop is CASSPSGGVTTGELFF. In nucleotides, the CDR3 is TGTGCCAGCAGCCCGAGCGGGGGGGTGACCACCGGGGAGCTGTTTTTT.

The rearrangement joins TRBV7-2 to TRBJ2-5, with 7 bases aligning to TRBD1. The CDR3 covers 14 residues. Germline assignment: CDR1 SGHTA and CDR2 FQGNSA. With 5 bases clipped from V and 9 bases from J, the junction kept 12 bases outside the gene matches. The CDR3 bases are TGTGCCAGCAGCGCACGAGGGGGCGAGGCGGCCCAGTACTTC. Translation gives CASSARGGEAAQYF.

The J gene is TRBJ2-7, the V gene TRBV5-6; D ambiguous. Between the trimmed V and J ends, which lost 1 base and 3 bases, there was a span of 11 bases. CDR1 and CDR2 (germline): SGHDT, YYEEEE. This CDR3 region has 14 residues. The CDR3 DNA reads as TGTGCCAGCAGCTTGACCAGAATCAACTACGAGCAGTACTTC. Protein sequence: CASSLTRINYEQYF.

The chain combines TRBV7-2 with TRBJ2-4; maybe TRBD2 (5 bases). The ends were cut back, 10 bases at V and 5 bases at J, with 12 bases in the middle. The germline CDR1 and CDR2 sequences are SGHTA and FQGNSA. The CDR3 loop spans 12 amino acids. CDR3 nucleotide sequence: TGTGCCACGAGGGTGACGGAAAACATTCAGTACTTC. Amino acids: CATRVTENIQYF.

The genes are TRBV19 and TRBJ1-2, with D perhaps matching TRBD1 (6 bases). V lost 4 bases to trimming and J lost 0 bases, with 18 bases between them. CDR1 is LNHDA and CDR2 is SQIVND in the germline V gene (reference sequence). The CDR3 length is 17 residues. The CDR3 DNA is TGTGCCAGTAGTAACCCGCAGGACAGCTCCACTAACTATGGCTACACCTTC. The encoded protein is CASSNPQDSSTNYGYTF.

V is TRBV2 and J is TRBJ1-6; TRBD1 aligns across 7 bases. CDR3 length: 13 amino acids. V shed 11 bases and J 3 bases; nucleotides not matched to a gene: 4. Germline V gene lookup returns CDR1 SNHLY and CDR2 FYNNEI. The CDR3 DNA sequence: TGTGCCGGAAGACAGGGCTATAATTCACCCCTCCACTTT. Translation: CAGRQGYNSPLHF.

The chain couples TRBV11-2 to TRBJ1-3, with 8 bases lining up with TRBD1. The germline V gene encodes CDR1 SGHAT and CDR2 FQNNGV. This CDR3 is 14 amino acids long. The V and J ends lost 8 bases and 2 bases, in that order; junction bases with no gene match: 5. The CDR3 nucleotides are TGTGCCAGCGGACTGGACAGGGCTGGAAACACCATATATTTT. It codes for CASGLDRAGNTIYF.

The chain's CDR3 is CASSPSTAGSGNTIYF. CDR3 sequence (DNA): TGTGCCAGCAGCCCATCCACGGCGGGGTCTGGAAACACCATATATTTT. The gene calls are TRBV7-2 and TRBJ1-3; D is unresolved. V was shortened by 5 bases and J by 1 base, with 15 bases between the two germline ends. Germline CDR1 and CDR2: SGHTA and FQGNSA. CDR3 length: 16 amino acids.

This chain connects TRBV2 to TRBJ1-5, with no clear D. Trimming pared 6 bases from V and 3 bases from J, leaving 12 bases between. Looked up from germline, CDR1 is SNHLY and CDR2 is FYNNEI. CDR3 length: 14 residues. In DNA, the CDR3 is TGTGCCAGCAGCGGGAGTGGCTTCAATCAGCCCCAGCATTTT. This encodes CASSGSGFNQPQHF.

The chain links TRBV11-2 to TRBJ1-4, with 8 bases matching TRBD1. J lost 8 bases, V lost 7 bases, and 9 bases had no gene match. CDR1 is SGHAT and CDR2 is FQNNGV in the germline V gene. This CDR3 spans 14 amino acids. The chain's CDR3 is CASTRTGRSEKLFF. CDR3 DNA sequence: TGTGCCAGCACGAGGACAGGGCGTTCGGAAAAACTGTTTTTT.

The chain is built from TRBV4-1 and TRBJ2-1; tentatively, D is TRBD2 (6 bases). The CDR3 totals 15 residues. Germline assignment: CDR1 MGHRA and CDR2 YSYEKL. Trimming pared 3 bases from V and 5 bases from J, leaving 14 bases between. This chain's CDR3 is CASSQESGLNNEQFF. CDR3 DNA: TGCGCCAGCAGCCAGGAATCGGGACTTAACAATGAGCAGTTCTTC.

Note on this clone: Other DNA sequences in the same sample also yield this CDR3. The chain joins TRBV14 to TRBJ1-6; D not resolved. V was trimmed by 7 bases and J by 0 bases, leaving 4 bases between them. This CDR3 comprises 13 residues. Germline V lookup: CDR1 SGHDN, CDR2 FVKESK. CDR3 bases: TGTGCCAGCACGAGCTCCTATAATTCACCCCTCCACTTT. It yields the protein CASTSSYNSPLHF. Full variable domain (outside the CDR3, taken from reference TRBV14 and TRBJ1-6): EAGVTQFPSHSVIEKGQTVTLRCDPISGHDNLYWYRRVMGKEIKFLLHFVKESKQDESGMPNNRFLAERTGGTYSTLKVQPAELEDSGVYFCASTSSYNSPLHFGNGTRLTVT.

On this clone itself: Other DNA sequences from this sample encode an identical CDR3 as well. The chain carries TRBV5-1 and TRBJ1-1; D may be TRBD1 (6 bases). V was pared by 0 bases and J by 6 bases, with 9 bases between. Germline V gene sequence: CDR1 SGHRS, CDR2 YFSETQ. This CDR3 is 13 amino acids long. CDR3 protein: CASSLGQDSEAFF. CDR3 nucleotides: TGCGCCAGCAGCTTGGGACAGGATTCTGAAGCTTTCTTT.

The chain recombines TRBV6-5 with TRBJ1-2; 10 bases agree with TRBD1. CDR3 length: 14 amino acids. Unmatched junction bases numbered 8, after V lost 6 bases and J lost 7 bases. From germline, CDR1 is MNHEY and CDR2 SVGAGI. The CDR3: CASSRDRGSTGYTF. In DNA, the CDR3 is TGTGCCAGCAGCAGGGACAGGGGTAGTACTGGCTACACCTTC.

V is TRBV10-3 and J is TRBJ2-2; D call uncertain. V dropped 3 bases and J dropped 0 bases, with 8 bases sitting between them. The germline gives CDR1 ENHRY, CDR2 SYGVKD. The CDR3 runs to 15 residues. The CDR3 DNA reads as TGTGCCATCAGTGAACGACAAGCGAACACCGGGGAGCTGTTTTTT. This encodes CAISERQANTGELFF.

This clone was found a few times. The V call is TRBV7-3, the J call TRBJ2-1; weak D call: TRBD1 (6 bases). Germline loops: CDR1 SGHTA, CDR2 FQGTGA. V shed 3 bases and J shed 7 bases, with 10 bases lying between them. CDR3 length: 13 residues. This CDR3 reads CASSFAGQNEQFF. As DNA, the CDR3 is TGTGCCAGCAGCTTTGCTGGACAGAATGAGCAGTTCTTC.

As regards this clone: The junction departs from the called germline gene at one end, perhaps through a read error. This rearrangement joins TRBV18 to TRBJ2-3; D is unclear. The CDR3 has 14 residues. Germline V gives CDR1 KGHSH, CDR2 LQKENI. The CDR3 bases are TGTGCCAGCTCACCCGTGGGCCGCACGGATACGCAGTATTTT. Its protein product is CASSPVGRTDTQYF. Filled out from reference TRBV18 and TRBJ2-3, the complete variable domain reads NAGVMQNPRHLVRRRGQEARLRCSPMKGHSHVYWYRQLPEEGLKFMVYLQKENIIDESGMPKERFSAEFPKEGPSILRIQQVVRGDSAAYFCASSPVGRTDTQYFGPGTRLTVL.

The J gene is TRBJ2-5, the V gene TRBV5-5, with 7 nucleotides matching TRBD1. The CDR3 is 16 residues long. The V gene end was trimmed by 4 bases and the J gene end by 1 base; junction bases not matched to a gene: 10. Germline CDR1 is SGHKS and CDR2 is YYEKEE (reference sequence). The CDR3 reads CASSVQGIRIQETQYF. DNA of the CDR3: TGTGCCAGCAGCGTACAGGGGATACGGATCCAAGAGACCCAGTACTTC.

A single count supports this clone. The chain is built from TRBV7-7 and TRBJ2-7; 7 bases are a match to TRBD1. V was clipped by 4 bases and J by 0 bases; unmatched bases: 3. The length of the CDR3 is 14 residues. Germline V gives CDR1 SSHAT, CDR2 FNYEAQ (reference sequence). The CDR3 reads CASSSDRPSYEQYF. The CDR3 DNA follows: TGTGCCAGCAGCTCGGACAGGCCCTCCTACGAGCAGTACTTC.

This clone showed up just once. CDR3 in DNA: TGCGCCAGCAGCCATAACTTCAGGGGGCCGAACACCGGGGAGCTGTTTTTT. Translating it yields CASSHNFRGPNTGELFF. The rearrangement uses TRBV4-1 and TRBJ2-2; 8 bases agree with TRBD1. This CDR3 region has 17 residues. Germline loops: CDR1 MGHRA, CDR2 YSYEKL. The V and J ends lost 3 bases and 0 bases, in that order; junction bases with no gene match: 6.

Note on this clone: Mismatch with germline at one junction end may stem from a read error. The chain carries TRBV27 and TRBJ2-1; 10 nucleotides agree with TRBD1. CDR3 size: 12 residues. Looked up from germline, CDR1 is MNHEY and CDR2 is SMNVEV (reference sequence). This CDR3 reads CASSFTDRGKVF. The CDR3 region has the DNA TGTGCCAGCAGTTTTACGGACAGGGGGAAGGTCTTC.

This chain uses TRBV6-5 with TRBJ1-6, with 9 nucleotides matching TRBD1. CDR1 and CDR2 from the germline V gene are MNHEY and SVGAGI. V was pared by 7 bases and J by 8 bases, with 6 bases of the junction left unmatched. The length of the CDR3 is 14 residues. CDR3 region: CASKGTGFDSPLHF. Here the CDR3 DNA reads TGTGCCAGCAAAGGGACAGGGTTCGATTCACCCCTCCACTTT.

The genes are TRBV7-6 and TRBJ1-2; D possibly corresponds to TRBD1 (6 bases). The V and J ends lost 5 bases and 5 bases respectively, with 18 bases between them. The germline CDR1 and CDR2 sequences are SGHVS and FNYEAQ. This CDR3 is built from 15 residues. CDR3 nucleotides: TGTGCCAGCAGCCCCAGTCCAGGGGCCTTATATGGCTACACCTTC. Its protein is CASSPSPGALYGYTF.

In its sample, this clone was seen a few times. The chain combines TRBV13 with TRBJ2-3; D is possibly TRBD2 (5 bases). CDR3 length: 15 residues. The germline V and J ends were trimmed by 5 bases and 6 bases, with 18 bases remaining between them. Per the germline V gene, CDR1 is PRHDT and CDR2 is FYEKMQ (reference sequence). CDR3 coding DNA: TGTGCCAGCAGCCCCGCGAGGGTGGCGGGTGATACGCAGTATTTT. This sequence encodes CASSPARVAGDTQYF. Supplemented by reference TRBV13 and TRBJ2-3, the full variable domain reads AAGVIQSPRHLIKEKRETATLKCYPIPRHDTVYWYQQGPGQDPQFLISFYEKMQSDKGSIPDRFSAQQFSDYHSELNMSSLELGDSALYFCASSPARVAGDTQYFGPGTRLTVL.

The chain joins TRBV11-2 to TRBJ2-7; maybe TRBD2 (6 bases). V lost 5 bases and J 2 bases, leaving 16 bases between the germline ends. This CDR3 contains 15 residues. CDR1 SGHAT and CDR2 FQNNGV come from the germline V gene. CDR3 in amino acids: CASSLAYIDTYEQYF. Written as DNA, the CDR3 is TGTGCCAGCAGCCTAGCGTACATAGACACCTACGAGCAGTACTTC.

This sequence joins TRBV5-1 and TRBJ2-7, with TRBD2 matching over 10 bases. This CDR3 is 14 amino acids long. Per germline, CDR1 SGHRS and CDR2 YFSETQ. The chain's CDR3 is CASSERGGRDEQYF. DNA for the CDR3: TGCGCTAGCTCCGAGCGGGGGGGCAGGGACGAGCAGTACTTC.

The rearrangement links TRBV27 to TRBJ1-1, with unresolved D. Deletions cut 6 bases from V and 0 bases from J, with 8 bases between. The CDR3 length is 13 residues. Per germline, CDR1 MNHEY and CDR2 SMNVEV (reference sequence). The CDR3 nucleotides read TGTGCCAGCAGCCGACAAATGAACACTGAAGCTTTCTTT. Translated: CASSRQMNTEAFF.

V usage is TRBV19 and J usage is TRBJ1-1; 7 bases agree with TRBD1. The CDR3 consists of 14 residues. Losses at the gene ends were 6 bases for V and 3 bases for J; bases not matched to a gene: 7. Germline CDR1 and CDR2: LNHDA and SQIVND (reference sequence). The CDR3 loop reads CASRLTGIDTEAFF. CDR3 nucleotide sequence: TGTGCCAGTAGGCTGACAGGGATTGACACTGAAGCTTTCTTT.

The J gene is TRBJ1-2, the V gene TRBV13, with D perhaps TRBD1 (5 bases). The CDR3 extends over 14 amino acids. Germline CDR1 is PRHDT and CDR2 is FYEKMQ (reference sequence). With 5 bases removed from V and 2 bases from J, the gap between germline ends came to 12 bases. The CDR3 reads CASSPRGGNYGYTF. The DNA of the CDR3 is TGTGCCAGCAGCCCCCGTGGGGGGAACTATGGCTACACCTTC.

This chain connects TRBV19 to TRBJ1-1; no reliable D call. The CDR3 is made up of 13 amino acids. Trimming left V 5 bases short and J 6 bases short, with 13 bases between. CDR1 is LNHDA, CDR2 SQIVND, per germline (reference sequence). The CDR3 sequence is CASSENIGAEAFF. Here the CDR3 DNA reads TGTGCCAGTAGTGAAAACATCGGGGCTGAAGCTTTCTTT.